A single sample is the source of the 24 T cell receptor beta chains below, sequenced in a study of shared clonotypes between healthy human individuals. The method was immunoSEQ multiplex PCR; TCRdb's version includes in-frame clones alone and lacks a portion of them. The table has around 2.5 million clones, 93% seen once. The material sequenced was naive CD4+ T cells from PBMCs. Documented subset: CD45RA+ positively selected. All receptors derive from a man younger than 35 in good health. Some clones in this sample may be carry-over from other donors' samples.

The chain carries TRBV7-6 and TRBJ2-5; possibly TRBD2 for D (5 bases). The V end lost 5 bases, the J end lost 5 bases, and 15 bases lay between the germline ends. CDR1 and CDR2 from the germline V gene are SGHVS and FNYEAQ. This CDR3 is 14 amino acids long. DNA for the CDR3: TGTGCCAGCAGCCCCACGGGGATTGGGGAGACCCAGTACTTC. Its protein is CASSPTGIGETQYF.

The V call is TRBV19, the J call TRBJ1-2; 7 nucleotides agree with TRBD1. This CDR3 contains 12 residues. Germline-derived CDR1 and CDR2 are LNHDA and SQIVND (reference sequence). V shed 5 bases, J shed 9 bases, and the junction held 6 bases outside the gene matches. The CDR3 reads CASSLRDSRYTF. Here the CDR3 DNA reads TGTGCCAGTAGTCTCCGGGACAGCCGCTACACCTTC.

This rearrangement joins TRBV14 to TRBJ1-1; 11 nucleotides match TRBD1. Trimming cost V 2 bases and J 6 bases; bases outside gene matches: 11. This CDR3 comprises 17 residues. Germline V lookup: CDR1 SGHDN, CDR2 FVKESK. This CDR3 reads CASSQYVLPGQGAEAFF. The CDR3 DNA follows: TGTGCCAGCAGCCAATACGTTTTGCCGGGACAGGGGGCTGAAGCTTTCTTT.

The genes are TRBV6-5 and TRBJ1-1; D is possibly TRBD1 (5 bases). The CDR3 totals 13 residues. Deletions cut 5 bases from V and 2 bases from J, with 9 bases between. CDR1 and CDR2 (germline): MNHEY, SVGAGI. The CDR3 DNA sequence: TGTGCCAGCAGTGCCAGGGACAACACTGAAGCTTTCTTT. The encoded protein is CASSARDNTEAFF.

In nucleotides, the CDR3 is TGTGCCAGCAGCTTAGGCCTACAGGGGGAGCAGTTCTTC. The encoded protein is CASSLGLQGEQFF. The V call is TRBV11-2, the J call TRBJ2-1, with 7 bases aligning to TRBD1. The CDR3 runs to 13 residues. CDR1 and CDR2 (germline): SGHAT, FQNNGV. V lost 1 base to trimming and J lost 10 bases; unmatched junction nucleotides: 4.

This clone came up a few times. At the DNA level, this CDR3 is encoded by other sequences in the same sample as well. The V gene is TRBV4-2, the J gene TRBJ2-1; 7 positions match TRBD2. CDR1 LGHNA and CDR2 YNFKEQ come from the germline V gene. The CDR3 totals 16 residues. J lost 2 bases, V lost 0 bases, and 4 bases had no gene match. Here the CDR3 DNA reads TGTGCCAGCAGCCAAGATGCTAGCGGAACCTACAATGAGCAGTTCTTC. Amino acid sequence: CASSQDASGTYNEQFF.

CDR3: CASSPSRIQGGTGELFF. The CDR3 DNA reads as TGTGCCAGCTCACCAAGCCGTATCCAGGGAGGTACCGGGGAGCTGTTTTTT. The genes are TRBV18 and TRBJ2-2, with D possibly being TRBD2 (6 bases). The CDR3 loop spans 17 amino acids. CDR1 KGHSH and CDR2 LQKENI come from the germline V gene. V was clipped by 2 bases and J by 5 bases, with 18 bases between them.

V usage is TRBV28 and J usage is TRBJ2-7, with 8 bases matching TRBD2. Trimming removed 3 bases from V and 9 bases from J; junction bases left unmatched: 10. The CDR3 totals 14 residues. Looked up from germline, CDR1 is MDHEN and CDR2 is SYDVKM. CDR3 DNA: TGTGCCAGCAGTTTTCAGGGCGGGAGGAGGGGGCAGTACTTC. This encodes CASSFQGGRRGQYF.

Regarding this clone: This same CDR3 is encoded by further DNA sequences in the sample. The chain joins TRBV5-1 to TRBJ2-3; unclear D gene. This CDR3 spans 12 amino acids. Germline CDR1 reads SGHRS; CDR2 reads YFSETQ. Deletions cut 2 bases from V and 0 bases from J, with 1 base between. The CDR3 reads CASSFSTDTQYF. The CDR3 DNA sequence: TGCGCCAGCAGCTTCAGCACAGATACGCAGTATTTT. Complete variable domain (other parts from reference TRBV5-1 and TRBJ2-3): KAGVTQTPRYLIKTRGQQVTLSCSPISGHRSVSWYQQTPGQGLQFLFEYFSETQRNKGNFPGRFSGRQFSNSRSEMNVSTLELGDSALYLCASSFSTDTQYFGPGTRLTVL.

This clone was observed a few times. The J gene is TRBJ1-1, the V gene TRBV4-2; tentative D call: TRBD1 (5 bases). The germline V gene has CDR1 LGHNA and CDR2 YNFKEQ. This CDR3 region has 14 residues. Trimming cost V 3 bases and J 3 bases, with 11 bases left between them. In nucleotides, the CDR3 is TGTGCCAGCAGCCAGCCTATGGGGGACACTGAAGCTTTCTTT. Translated, it gives CASSQPMGDTEAFF.

The rearrangement joins TRBV4-2 to TRBJ2-1; 15 bases align to TRBD2. The CDR3 is 21 amino acids. The germline V gene has CDR1 LGHNA and CDR2 YNFKEQ. V shed 4 bases, J shed 3 bases, and the junction held 16 bases outside the gene matches. CDR3 bases: TGTGCCAGCAGCCGCACTCTCGGAGGACTAGCGGGAGGGGGCGTCTACAATGAGCAGTTCTTC. Residues: CASSRTLGGLAGGGVYNEQFF.

With respect to this clone: Other DNA sequences from this sample encode an identical CDR3 as well. The chain uses TRBV5-1 and TRBJ1-4; 8 bases agree with TRBD1. CDR1 and CDR2 from the germline V gene are SGHRS and YFSETQ. There are 14 residues in the CDR3. With 0 bases clipped from V and 8 bases from J, the junction kept 3 bases outside the gene matches. The CDR3 DNA follows: TGCGCCAGCAGCTTGGACAGGGGGGACGAAAAACTGTTTTTT. Its protein product is CASSLDRGDEKLFF.

The chain is built from TRBV6-5 and TRBJ2-6; a possible D gene is TRBD1 (5 bases). Germline V CDR1 and CDR2: MNHEY, SVGAGI. The V end was cut by 5 bases, the J end by 4 bases, with 12 bases between. CDR3 length: 15 residues. CDR3 bases: TGTGCCAGCAGTGCACAGGTAGGCGGGGCCAACGTCCTGACTTTC. Translated, it gives CASSAQVGGANVLTF.

About this clone itself: Additional DNA sequences in this sample encode the identical CDR3. This sequence joins TRBV6-6 and TRBJ2-7; 8 bases are shared with TRBD2. Trimming removed 6 bases from V and 0 bases from J; junction bases left unmatched: 7. Germline-derived CDR1 and CDR2 are MNHNY and SVGAGI (reference sequence). This CDR3 region has 15 residues. DNA for the CDR3: TGTGCCAGCAGCCGAACTAGCGGTAGCTCCTACGAGCAGTACTTC. Its translation is CASSRTSGSSYEQYF.

The chain recombines TRBV6-5 with TRBJ1-2; 8 positions match TRBD1. V dropped 6 bases and J dropped 8; count of bases not matched to a gene: 8. The CDR3 is 13 amino acids. Germline V gene sequence: CDR1 MNHEY, CDR2 SVGAGI. This CDR3 is CASRSTGGGGYTF. The DNA of the CDR3 is TGTGCCAGCAGGTCTACAGGGGGAGGCGGCTACACCTTC.

The CDR3 spells CASTTGQRNTEAFF. The CDR3 region has the DNA TGTGCCAGCACCACGGGACAACGAAACACTGAAGCTTTCTTT. V gene TRBV5-4 combines with J gene TRBJ1-1; maybe TRBD1 (6 bases). V was trimmed by 6 bases and J by 2 bases, leaving 14 bases between them. The V gene's germline CDR1 is SGHNT and CDR2 YYREEE (reference sequence). The CDR3 loop spans 14 amino acids.

The chain combines TRBV9 with TRBJ2-3; D perhaps matches TRBD2 (5 bases). Germline-derived CDR1 and CDR2 are SGDLS and YYNGEE. Deletions cut 3 bases from V and 0 bases from J, with 14 bases between. The length of the CDR3 is 16 residues. CDR3 sequence: CASSARGSASTDTQYF. The CDR3 DNA sequence: TGTGCCAGCAGCGCCCGCGGGTCCGCGAGCACAGATACGCAGTATTTT. Drawing the rest from reference TRBV9 and TRBJ2-3, the complete variable domain is DSGVTQTPKHLITATGQRVTLRCSPRSGDLSVYWYQQSLDQGLQFLIQYYNGEERAKGNILERFSAQQFPDLHSELNLSSLELGDSALYFCASSARGSASTDTQYFGPGTRLTVL.

This chain connects TRBV7-6 to TRBJ2-5, with 13 bases matching TRBD2. J gave up 3 bases and V 7 bases, and 8 bases lay outside the gene matches. This CDR3 has 16 amino acids. Germline V gene sequence: CDR1 SGHVS, CDR2 FNYEAQ. Here the CDR3 reads CASTKTGTSGKETQYF. The CDR3 coding sequence is TGTGCCAGCACCAAAACCGGGACTAGCGGGAAAGAGACCCAGTACTTC.

The V and J genes are TRBV11-2 and TRBJ2-7, with D maybe TRBD1 (6 bases). The CDR3 sequence is 15 residues long. Germline V gene data show CDR1 as SGHAT and CDR2 as FQNNGV. V was clipped by 1 base and J by 1 base, with 11 bases between them. CDR3 DNA sequence: TGTGCCAGCAGCTTAGCCCGGACAGCTTCCTACGAGCAGTACTTC. As protein: CASSLARTASYEQYF.

The chain carries TRBV11-2 and TRBJ2-1; 7 nucleotides agree with TRBD1. Trimming at V came to 3 bases and at J to 4 bases, leaving 6 bases not matched to a gene. This CDR3 has 15 amino acids. Germline values: CDR1 SGHAT, CDR2 FQNNGV. The CDR3 sequence is CASSFQGQRYNEQFF. The CDR3 coding sequence is TGTGCCAGCAGCTTTCAGGGACAGAGATACAATGAGCAGTTCTTC.

This clone was observed once. This sequence joins TRBV7-8 and TRBJ2-3; D unresolved. The CDR3 runs 16 residues. Trimming removed 0 bases at V and 5 bases at J, with 15 bases between. Germline V gives CDR1 SGHVS, CDR2 FQNEAQ. Here the CDR3 DNA reads TGTGCCAGCAGCTTAGCCCGGACCCCGTCGGGAGATACGCAGTATTTT. Amino acid sequence: CASSLARTPSGDTQYF.

The CDR3 nucleotides are TGTGCCAGCAGCTTAGGCGGCAGGCGGGAGACCCAGTACTTC. Protein product: CASSLGGRRETQYF. J is TRBJ2-5 and V is TRBV7-9; D unclear. With 1 base removed from V and 5 bases from J, the gap between germline ends came to 11 bases. Germline assignment: CDR1 SEHNR and CDR2 FQNEAQ (reference sequence). This CDR3 has 14 amino acids. Together with reference TRBV7-9 and TRBJ2-5, the CDR3 gives the full variable domain: DTGVSQNPRHKITKRGQNVTFRCDPISEHNRLYWYRQTLGQGPEFLTYFQNEAQLEKSRLLSDRFSAERPKGSFSTLEIQRTEQGDSAMYLCASSLGGRRETQYFGPGTRLLVL.

This chain links TRBV28 with TRBJ2-5; maybe TRBD1 (6 bases). Trimming cost V 6 bases and J 7 bases, with 18 bases left between them. CDR3 length: 14 residues. Germline values: CDR1 MDHEN, CDR2 SYDVKM. The CDR3 region has the DNA TGTGCCAGCAGGTCAGGGGCCCGGATGGGGACCCAGTACTTC. This gives the protein CASRSGARMGTQYF. The full variable domain, completed using reference TRBV28 and TRBJ2-5, is DVKVTQSSRYLVKRTGEKVFLECVQDMDHENMFWYRQDPGLGLRLIYFSYDVKMKEKGDIPEGYSVSREKKERFSLILESASTNQTSMYLCASRSGARMGTQYFGPGTRLLVL.

Here the CDR3 reads CASSEESTLLNEKLFF. CDR3 coding DNA: TGTGCCAGCAGTGAAGAGAGCACACTCCTTAATGAAAAACTGTTTTTT. The chain employs TRBV2 and TRBJ1-4; D ambiguous. The CDR3 runs to 16 residues. Germline V lookup: CDR1 SNHLY, CDR2 FYNNEI. V was clipped by 1 base and J by 4 bases, with 13 bases between them.